This TCR beta chain was identified during a study of shared clonotypes between healthy human individuals. It was at deep level that the assay was run. Produced via immunoSEQ multiplex PCR; TCRdb's table is partial and in-frame only. The data show about 380,000 clones, with around 96% seen just once and around 0.29% held by the top ten. The V gene's germline CDR1 is MNHNS and CDR2 SASEGT. CDR3 size: 13 residues. The V end lost 2 bases, the J end lost 4 bases, and 6 bases lay between the germline ends. Study outcomes and limitations: Larger richness was generally estimated for naive than memory subsets. Compared with clonotypes that all four donors shared, non-shared clonotypes had lower generation probabilities.

To note about this clone: Its antigen is not identified.

The receptor's source is a man aged 25 to 45 in good health. The V and J genes are TRBV6-1 and TRBJ2-1; unclear D gene. The sequencing input was memory CD8+ T cells sorted from blood. The subset: CD45RO+ cells pooled with CCR7-negative TemRA cells. CDR3 in DNA: TGTGCCAGCAGTGAAACTCCATACAATGAGCAGTTCTTC. This gives the protein CASSETPYNEQFF.